This TCR beta chain comes out of a study of cytomegalovirus exposure and HLA in healthy donors. The study's findings and limits: Trimming of TCR beta V- and J-genes showed a link, identified in a later analysis, to a missense DCLRE1C variant. TRBV6-2, TRBV6-3 and some other V segments were excluded as indistinguishable.

V dropped 5 bases and J dropped 0 bases, with 5 bases sitting between them. This CDR3 contains 12 residues. Germline CDR1 and CDR2: SEHNR and FQNEAQ (reference sequence). PCR used 60 Vbeta primers and 13 Jbeta primers. As processed by the authors: Unique TCR beta chains numbered approximately 80 million in a later analysis, with around 11 million shared. Some clones are missing from TCRdb's copy, which holds only in-frame ones; the method was immunoSEQ multiplex PCR. That table supplies the V and J calls and clone size; D and trimming were determined from the DNA. The sample records more than 150,000 clones, approximately 86% being singletons. A remark on this clone: Antigen specificity is unknown.

The source of this sequence is a woman aged 50 to 65 in good health and CMV-seropositive. The chain employs TRBV7-9 and TRBJ2-7; D is unclear. Sequenced material: PBMCs. CDR3 sequence reads: CASSQNSYEQYF. As DNA, the CDR3 is TGTGCCAGCAGCCAGAACTCCTACGAGCAGTACTTC. The full variable domain, rest sourced from reference TRBV7-9 and TRBJ2-7, is DTGVSQNPRHKITKRGQNVTFRCDPISEHNRLYWYRQTLGQGPEFLTYFQNEAQLEKSRLLSDRFSAERPKGSFSTLEIQRTEQGDSAMYLCASSQNSYEQYFGPGTRLTVT.